The present entry profiles one T cell receptor beta chain with its context. Its specificity is unknown. The length of the CDR3 is 16 residues. V shed 3 bases and J 4 bases; nucleotides not matched to a gene: 11. Germline CDR1 LNHDA, CDR2 SQIVND (reference sequence). The sample is drawn from a study of OX40 agonist ivuxolimab in advanced cancers. Study overall: Patients assigned to dose escalation were diagnosed with hepatocellular carcinoma, melanoma, renal cell or head and neck cancer. Notes on the study in general: No determination was made of the antigen specificity of the expanded peripheral T cells. At 0.1 to 3.0 mg/kg, clonal expansion of CD4+ and CD8+ blood T cells had occurred by week 6.

TCRdb keeps only in-frame clones here, not all; method: immunoSEQ multiplex PCR. The sample holds about 79,000 clones, 94% seen once. The sequence derives from an adult with an advanced solid tumor such as melanoma, head and neck, liver or kidney cancer. The sequenced sample was CD4+ or CD8+ T cells sorted from blood, obtained in a trial of the OX40 agonist ivuxolimab. The chain combines TRBV19 with TRBJ2-7; TRBD1 matches 8 bases. CDR3 sequence reads: CASSIGAGQGQYEQYF. CDR3 bases: TGTGCCAGTAGTATTGGGGCAGGACAGGGCCAATACGAGCAGTACTTC.